Each of the 8 T cell receptor beta chains below was sequenced from the same sample in a study of T cell repertoires in cytomegalovirus infection. A single record per CDR3 protein comes from TCRdb applying MiXCR to the reads. This sample yields around 260,000 distinct CDR3 sequences, of which about 25% are seen a single time; roughly 13% belongs to the top ten. Sequencing used PBMCs. All receptors derive from a human donor in good health (CMV status not recorded). Some clones in this sample may be carry-over from other donors' samples.

This clonotype was detected many times. DNA of the CDR3: TGTGCCAGCAGTTCGCAAGGTCAGACCCAGTACTTC. Its translation: CASSSQGQTQYF. The chain recombines TRBV12-3 or TRBV12-4 with TRBJ2-5; D is undetermined. CDR3 length equals 12 residues. Trimming stripped 4 bases from V and 6 bases from J, with 9 bases between.

The chain has TRBV29-1 and TRBJ2-1, with 8 bases matching TRBD1. Germline CDR1 SQVTM, CDR2 ANQGSEA. V shed 3 bases, J shed 1 base, and the junction held 5 bases outside the gene matches. The CDR3 loop spans 15 amino acids. This chain's CDR3 is CSVEDRAVSYNEQFF. The CDR3 region has the DNA TGCAGCGTTGAGGACAGGGCCGTATCCTACAATGAGCAGTTCTTC.

This chain uses TRBV19 with TRBJ2-2, with 13 bases fitting TRBD2. This CDR3 has 16 amino acids. V gave up 5 bases and J gave up 7 bases; unmatched junction bases: 7. The germline V gene has CDR1 LNHDA and CDR2 SQIVND (reference sequence). CDR3 nucleotide sequence: TGTGCCAGTAGTCCCTGGACTAGCGGGAGTGGCGGGGAGCTGTTTTTT. Encoded protein: CASSPWTSGSGGELFF.

This rearrangement joins TRBV12-3 or TRBV12-4 to TRBJ2-1; tentative D call: TRBD1 (5 bases). This CDR3 has 16 residues. Trimming removed 6 bases from V and 5 bases from J, with 20 bases in between. The CDR3 reads CASSFGDGAKDNEQFF. CDR3 coding DNA: TGTGCCAGCAGCTTTGGGGATGGGGCGAAGGACAATGAGCAGTTCTTC.

There are a few counts of this clonotype. V and J are TRBV2 and TRBJ1-6; TRBD1 agrees at 7 bases. CDR1 is SNHLY, CDR2 FYNNEI, per germline. V shed 6 bases and J 2 bases; nucleotides not matched to a gene: 4. This CDR3 spans 15 amino acids. The CDR3 reads CASRNRGTYNSPLHF. CDR3 nucleotides: TGTGCCAGCAGAAACAGGGGAACCTATAATTCACCCCTCCACTTT.

V and J are TRBV2 and TRBJ2-4; 8 bases fit TRBD2. The CDR3 runs to 14 residues. The junction had 6 bases not matched to a gene; V was cut back by 3 bases and J by 8 bases. Germline CDR1 SNHLY, CDR2 FYNNEI. CDR3 coding DNA: TGTGCCAGCAGTGATAAGTGGCGGGGGGACATTCAGTACTTC. As protein: CASSDKWRGDIQYF.

This clonotype was observed a handful of times. V gene TRBV20-1 combines with J gene TRBJ2-1; 10 bases are shared with TRBD2. V lost 3 bases to trimming and J lost 1 base; unmatched junction nucleotides: 6. This CDR3 is built from 16 residues. CDR1 and CDR2 (germline): DFQATT, SNEGSKA (reference sequence). CDR3 protein: CSARSLAGGSYNEQFF. DNA of the CDR3: TGCAGTGCTAGGTCCTTAGCGGGAGGTTCCTACAATGAGCAGTTCTTC.

The gene calls are TRBV28 and TRBJ2-1; TRBD1 aligns across 7 bases. The CDR3 totals 17 residues. Trimming at V came to 1 base and at J to 7 bases, leaving 13 bases not matched to a gene. The germline V gene has CDR1 MDHEN and CDR2 SYDVKM. The CDR3 protein is CASSLFSVRQGENEQFF. In DNA, the CDR3 is TGTGCCAGCAGTTTATTCTCCGTGAGACAGGGAGAGAATGAGCAGTTCTTC.